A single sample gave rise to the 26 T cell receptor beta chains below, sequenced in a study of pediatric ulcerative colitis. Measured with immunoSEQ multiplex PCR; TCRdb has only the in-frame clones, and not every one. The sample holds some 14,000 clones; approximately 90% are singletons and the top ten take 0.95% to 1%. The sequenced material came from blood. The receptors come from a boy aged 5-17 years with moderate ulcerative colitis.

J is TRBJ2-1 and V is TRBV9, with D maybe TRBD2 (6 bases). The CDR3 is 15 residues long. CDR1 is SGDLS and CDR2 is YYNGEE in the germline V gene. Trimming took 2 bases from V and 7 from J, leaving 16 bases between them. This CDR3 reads CASSVSGSTGNEQFF. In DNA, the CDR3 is TGTGCCAGCAGCGTGTCCGGGAGCACCGGGAATGAGCAGTTCTTC. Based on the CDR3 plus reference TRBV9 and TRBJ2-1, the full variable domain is DSGVTQTPKHLITATGQRVTLRCSPRSGDLSVYWYQQSLDQGLQFLIQYYNGEERAKGNILERFSAQQFPDLHSELNLSSLELGDSALYFCASSVSGSTGNEQFFGPGTRLTVL.

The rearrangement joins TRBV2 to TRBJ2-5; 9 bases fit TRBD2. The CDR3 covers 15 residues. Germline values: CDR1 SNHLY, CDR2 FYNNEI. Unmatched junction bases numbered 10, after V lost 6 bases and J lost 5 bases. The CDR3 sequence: CASRGPGLAGETQYF. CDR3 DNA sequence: TGTGCCAGCAGGGGGCCGGGACTAGCAGGGGAGACCCAGTACTTC.

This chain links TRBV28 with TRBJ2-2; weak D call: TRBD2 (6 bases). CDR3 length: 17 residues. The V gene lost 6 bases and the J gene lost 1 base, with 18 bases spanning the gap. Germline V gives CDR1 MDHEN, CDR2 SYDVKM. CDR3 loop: CASSPGFGRGNTGELFF. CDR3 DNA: TGTGCCAGCAGCCCCGGGTTCGGGCGGGGGAACACCGGGGAGCTGTTTTTT.

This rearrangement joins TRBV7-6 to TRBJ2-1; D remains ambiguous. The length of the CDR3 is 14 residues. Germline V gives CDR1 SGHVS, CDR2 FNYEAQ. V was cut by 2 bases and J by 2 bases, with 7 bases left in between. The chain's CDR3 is CASSLSWTYNEQFF. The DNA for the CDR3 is TGTGCCAGCAGCTTATCATGGACCTACAATGAGCAGTTCTTC.

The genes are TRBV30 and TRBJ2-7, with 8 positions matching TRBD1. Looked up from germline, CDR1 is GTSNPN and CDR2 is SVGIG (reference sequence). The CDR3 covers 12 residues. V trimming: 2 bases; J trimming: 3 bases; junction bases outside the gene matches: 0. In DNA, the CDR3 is TGTGCCTGGAGTACAGGGGGCTACGAGCAGTACTTC. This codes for CAWSTGGYEQYF. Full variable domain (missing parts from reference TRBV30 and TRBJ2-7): SQTIHQWPATLVQPVGSPLSLECTVEGTSNPNLYWYRQAAGRGLQLLFYSVGIGQISSEVPQNLSASRPQDRQFILSSKKLLLSDSGFYLCAWSTGGYEQYFGPGTRLTVT.

The CDR3: CASRRGTGGFPYGYTF. DNA of the CDR3: TGTGCCAGCCGAAGAGGGACAGGGGGATTTCCTTATGGCTACACCTTC. V is TRBV2 and J is TRBJ1-2, with 11 bases aligning to TRBD1. V lost 8 bases and J lost 5; bases outside the gene matches: 13. In germline, CDR1 is SNHLY, CDR2 FYNNEI. The CDR3 extends over 16 amino acids.

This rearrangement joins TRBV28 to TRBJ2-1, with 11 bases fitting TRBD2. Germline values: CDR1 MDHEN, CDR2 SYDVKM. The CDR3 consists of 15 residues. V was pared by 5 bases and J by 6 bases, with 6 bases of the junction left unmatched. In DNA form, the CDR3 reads TGTGCCAGCAGTCCCCGTCTAGCGGGGGGCAATGAGCAGTTCTTC. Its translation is CASSPRLAGGNEQFF.

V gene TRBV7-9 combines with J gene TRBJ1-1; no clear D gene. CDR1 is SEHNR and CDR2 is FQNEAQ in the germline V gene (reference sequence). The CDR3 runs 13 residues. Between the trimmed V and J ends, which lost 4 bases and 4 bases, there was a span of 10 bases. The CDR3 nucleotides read TGTGCCAGCAGCTCGGATTGGGTCACTGAAGCTTTCTTT. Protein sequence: CASSSDWVTEAFF.

CDR3 sequence reads: CASSLSARGAGIYEQYF. In DNA form, the CDR3 reads TGTGCCAGCAGTTTATCTGCAAGGGGAGCCGGTATCTACGAGCAGTACTTC. The chain is built from TRBV27 and TRBJ2-7; D may be TRBD1 or TRBD2 (5 bases each). V lost 0 bases, J lost 3 bases, and 18 bases lay in between. CDR1 MNHEY and CDR2 SMNVEV come from the germline V gene (reference sequence). The CDR3 length is 17 residues.

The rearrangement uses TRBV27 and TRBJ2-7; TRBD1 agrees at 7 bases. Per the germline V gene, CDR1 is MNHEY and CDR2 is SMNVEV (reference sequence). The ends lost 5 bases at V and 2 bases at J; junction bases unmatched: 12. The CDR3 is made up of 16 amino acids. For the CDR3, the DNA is TGTGCCAGCAGTCATCTACAGGGGCAATTCCCCTACGAGCAGTACTTC. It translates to CASSHLQGQFPYEQYF.

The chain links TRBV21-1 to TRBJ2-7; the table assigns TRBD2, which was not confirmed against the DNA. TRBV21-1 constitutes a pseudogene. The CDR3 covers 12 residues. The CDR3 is CASSFCSYEQYF. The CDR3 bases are TGTGCCAGCAGCTTCTGCTCCTACGAGCAGTACTTC.

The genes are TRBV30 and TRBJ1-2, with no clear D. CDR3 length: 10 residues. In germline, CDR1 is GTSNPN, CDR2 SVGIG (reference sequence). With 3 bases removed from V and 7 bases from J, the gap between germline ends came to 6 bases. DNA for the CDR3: TGTGCCTGGAGGCCGGCTGGCTACACCTTC. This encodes CAWRPAGYTF.

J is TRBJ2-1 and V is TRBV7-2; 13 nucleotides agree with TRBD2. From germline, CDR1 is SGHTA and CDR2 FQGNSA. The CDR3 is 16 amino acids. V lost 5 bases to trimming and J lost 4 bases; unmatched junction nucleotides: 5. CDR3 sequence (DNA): TGTGCCAGCAGCCTACTAGCGGGAGGGACTTACAATGAGCAGTTCTTC. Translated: CASSLLAGGTYNEQFF.

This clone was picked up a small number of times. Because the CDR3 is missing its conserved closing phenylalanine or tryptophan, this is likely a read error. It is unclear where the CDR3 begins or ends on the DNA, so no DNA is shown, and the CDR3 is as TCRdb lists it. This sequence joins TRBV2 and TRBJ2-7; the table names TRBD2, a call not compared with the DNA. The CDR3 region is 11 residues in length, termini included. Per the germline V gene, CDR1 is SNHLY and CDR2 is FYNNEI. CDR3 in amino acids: CASTEGGKNLL.

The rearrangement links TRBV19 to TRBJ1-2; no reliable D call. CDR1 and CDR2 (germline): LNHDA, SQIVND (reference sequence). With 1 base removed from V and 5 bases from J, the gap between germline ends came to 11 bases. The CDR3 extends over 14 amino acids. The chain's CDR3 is CASSIGGIPYGYTF. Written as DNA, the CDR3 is TGTGCCAGTAGTATAGGCGGGATCCCGTATGGCTACACCTTC.

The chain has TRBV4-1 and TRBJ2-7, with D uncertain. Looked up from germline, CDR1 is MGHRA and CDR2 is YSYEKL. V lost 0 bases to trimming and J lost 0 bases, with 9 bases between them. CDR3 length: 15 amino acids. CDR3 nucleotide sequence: TGCGCCAGCAGCCAAGATGCATCCGACTCCTACGAGCAGTACTTC. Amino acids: CASSQDASDSYEQYF.

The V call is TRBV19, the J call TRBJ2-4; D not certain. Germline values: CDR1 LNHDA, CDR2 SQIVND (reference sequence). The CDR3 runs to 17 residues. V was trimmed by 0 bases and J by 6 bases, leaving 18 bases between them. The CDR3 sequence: CASSIDRTDKLGNIQYF. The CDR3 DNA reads TGTGCCAGTAGTATAGATAGGACCGATAAGTTGGGAAACATTCAGTACTTC.

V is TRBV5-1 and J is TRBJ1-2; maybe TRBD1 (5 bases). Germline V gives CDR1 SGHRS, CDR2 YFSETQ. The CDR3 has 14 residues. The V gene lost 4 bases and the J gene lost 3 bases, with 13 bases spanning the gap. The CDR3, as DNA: TGCGCCAGCAGCCCGGGGTCAGGGTACTATGGCTACACCTTC. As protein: CASSPGSGYYGYTF.

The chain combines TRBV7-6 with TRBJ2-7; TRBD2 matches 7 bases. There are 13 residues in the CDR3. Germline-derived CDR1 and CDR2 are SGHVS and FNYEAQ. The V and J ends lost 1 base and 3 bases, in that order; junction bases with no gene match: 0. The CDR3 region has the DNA TGTGCCAGCAGCTTAGGCGGGGGCTACGAGCAGTACTTC. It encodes CASSLGGGYEQYF.

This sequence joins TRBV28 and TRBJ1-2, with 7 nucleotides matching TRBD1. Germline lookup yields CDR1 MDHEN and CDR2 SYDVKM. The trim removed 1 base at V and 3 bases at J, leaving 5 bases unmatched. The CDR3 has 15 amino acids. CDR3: CASSLFMTGYYGYTF. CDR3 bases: TGTGCCAGCAGTTTATTTATGACAGGGTACTATGGCTACACCTTC.

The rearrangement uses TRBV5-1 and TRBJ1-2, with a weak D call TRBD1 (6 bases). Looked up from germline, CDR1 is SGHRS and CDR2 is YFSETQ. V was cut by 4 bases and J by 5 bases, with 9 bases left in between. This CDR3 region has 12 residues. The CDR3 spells CASSGTQYGYTF. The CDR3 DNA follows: TGCGCCAGCAGCGGGACACAGTATGGCTACACCTTC.

The CDR3 sequence is CASSYGAGSTEAFF. The CDR3 nucleotides are TGCGCCAGCAGCTACGGGGCAGGGAGCACTGAAGCTTTCTTT. This sequence joins TRBV5-1 and TRBJ1-1; perhaps TRBD1 as D (5 bases). Germline assignment: CDR1 SGHRS and CDR2 YFSETQ. The CDR3 covers 14 residues. Trimming removed 3 bases at V and 4 bases at J, with 13 bases between.

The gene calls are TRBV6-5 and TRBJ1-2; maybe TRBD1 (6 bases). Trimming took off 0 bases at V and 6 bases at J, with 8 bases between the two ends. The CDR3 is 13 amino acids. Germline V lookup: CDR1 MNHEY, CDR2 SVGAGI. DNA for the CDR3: TGTGCCAGCAGTTACTCGAGGGGGAATGGCTACACCTTC. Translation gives CASSYSRGNGYTF.

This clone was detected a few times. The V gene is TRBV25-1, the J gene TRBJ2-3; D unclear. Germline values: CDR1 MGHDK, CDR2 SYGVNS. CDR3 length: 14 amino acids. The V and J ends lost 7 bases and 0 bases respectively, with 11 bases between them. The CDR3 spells CASTSSLSTDTQYF. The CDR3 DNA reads TGTGCCAGCACATCCAGCCTAAGCACAGATACGCAGTATTTT.

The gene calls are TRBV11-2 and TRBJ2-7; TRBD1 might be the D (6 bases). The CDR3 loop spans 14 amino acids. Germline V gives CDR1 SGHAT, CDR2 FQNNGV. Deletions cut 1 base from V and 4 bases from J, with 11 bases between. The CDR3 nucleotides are TGTGCCAGCAGCTTAGTATCCAGGGGTTACGAGCAGTACTTC. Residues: CASSLVSRGYEQYF.

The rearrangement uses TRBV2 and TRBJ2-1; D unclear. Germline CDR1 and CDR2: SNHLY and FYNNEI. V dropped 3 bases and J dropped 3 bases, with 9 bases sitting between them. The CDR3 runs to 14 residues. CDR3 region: CASSDWAYYNEQFF. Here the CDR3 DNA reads TGTGCCAGCAGTGACTGGGCATACTACAATGAGCAGTTCTTC.